This T cell receptor beta chain was found in a study of T cell clones after liver transplantation. Study-wide background: Draws occurred before transplant, before withdrawal, and after complete or failed withdrawal. Whole-study results and caveats: Graft donor-reactive T cells may have migrated into the graft rather than being deleted. Donor-reactive sequences fell more than third party-reactive ones, suggesting partial deletion.

Clones were read by immunoSEQ multiplex PCR, and TCRdb kept only the in-frame ones, dropping some. The sample consists of roughly 72,000 clones, around four fifths of them appearing once. As concerns this clone: Its antigen is unknown.

Germline lookup yields CDR1 SNHLY and CDR2 FYNNEI. The V gene lost 1 base and the J gene lost 0 bases, with 10 bases spanning the gap. The CDR3 runs 16 residues. The source of this sequence is a human patient who received a liver transplant. Some T cells may be supplied by the graft donor. The chain is built from TRBV2 and TRBJ1-5; D ambiguous. Sample: CD4+ T cells from blood, taken 48 months after liver transplant. CDR3 in amino acids: CASSEGVEYSNQPQHF. The CDR3, as DNA: TGTGCCAGCAGTGAAGGGGTTGAGTATAGCAATCAGCCCCAGCATTTT.